One and the same sample provided the 28 T cell receptor beta chains below, sequenced in a study of Tregs in tolerant kidney transplant recipients. Mixed chimerism was transient after nonmyeloablative marrow transplants from related graft donors. Assay used: immunoSEQ multiplex PCR; TCRdb lists only in-frame clones, some missing. The repertoire holds 95,000 or so clones, with 80% to 95% as singletons. The specimen was CD4+ T cells from blood (PBMCs), collected 12 months after the transplant. These receptors were collected from a human patient who received a combined kidney and bone marrow transplant. Some T cells may originate from the graft donor.

The V gene is TRBV5-4, the J gene TRBJ2-3; 9 bases align to TRBD1. V lost 4 bases and J lost 1; bases outside the gene matches: 10. CDR3 size: 17 residues. Germline CDR1 SGHNT, CDR2 YYREEE (reference sequence). The CDR3 spells CASSPGTGRGGTDTQYF. CDR3 sequence (DNA): TGTGCCAGCAGCCCAGGGACAGGGCGCGGGGGCACAGATACGCAGTATTTT.

The rearrangement links TRBV11-3 to TRBJ2-1; D is possibly TRBD1 (5 bases). Trimming removed 0 bases at V and 10 bases at J, with 13 bases between. The CDR3 consists of 14 residues. Germline CDR1 SGHNT, CDR2 YENEEA. CDR3 loop: CASSLDEQVREQFF. In nucleotides, the CDR3 is TGTGCCAGCAGCTTAGATGAACAGGTCAGGGAGCAGTTCTTC.

The V and J genes are TRBV27 and TRBJ2-2; D is unclear. Germline V gene lookup returns CDR1 MNHEY and CDR2 SMNVEV (reference sequence). Trimming removed 0 bases from V and 5 bases from J, with 10 bases in between. This CDR3 region has 15 residues. In DNA form, the CDR3 reads TGTGCCAGCAGTTTATCGGGCCCGATTACCGGGGAGCTGTTTTTT. This encodes CASSLSGPITGELFF.

V and J are TRBV11-1 and TRBJ2-7; 10 bases agree with TRBD1. V trimming: 4 bases; J trimming: 3 bases; junction bases outside the gene matches: 3. This CDR3 region has 14 residues. Per germline, CDR1 SGHAT and CDR2 FQDESV (reference sequence). CDR3 bases: TGTGCCAGCAGCTCGGACAGGGGGGGCTACGAGCAGTACTTC. Translation: CASSSDRGGYEQYF. Combining the CDR3 with reference TRBV11-1 and TRBJ2-7 gives the whole variable domain EAEVAQSPRYKITEKSQAVAFWCDPISGHATLYWYRQILGQGPELLVQFQDESVVDDSQLPKDRFSAERLKGVDSTLKIQPAELGDSAMYLCASSSDRGGYEQYFGPGTRLTVT.

This clone was counted a single time. V and J are TRBV6-1 and TRBJ1-5; TRBD1 agrees at 7 bases. J lost 11 bases, V lost 2 bases, and 6 bases had no gene match. The germline V gene encodes CDR1 MNHNS and CDR2 SASEGT. The CDR3 runs 13 residues. The chain's CDR3 is CASSETLGQSQHF. For the CDR3, the DNA is TGTGCCAGCAGTGAAACATTGGGACAGTCCCAGCATTTT.

A remark on this clone: This sample includes further DNA sequences coding for the same CDR3. The rearrangement joins TRBV5-6 to TRBJ1-1; D may be TRBD1 (5 bases). CDR3 size: 14 residues. Per the germline V gene, CDR1 is SGHDT and CDR2 is YYEEEE. Trimming pared 0 bases from V and 1 base from J, leaving 7 bases between. In nucleotides, the CDR3 is TGTGCCAGCAGCTTGGGACAGAGGAACACTGAAGCTTTCTTT. Amino acids: CASSLGQRNTEAFF.

The chain uses TRBV11-3 and TRBJ1-2; D possibly corresponds to TRBD1 (5 bases). Between the trimmed V and J ends, which lost 2 bases and 7 bases, there was a span of 11 bases. This CDR3 has 13 amino acids. The germline V gene has CDR1 SGHNT and CDR2 YENEEA. The CDR3 sequence: CASSLQGVVGYTF. The CDR3 region has the DNA TGTGCCAGCAGCTTACAGGGTGTAGTTGGCTACACCTTC.

The chain combines TRBV18 with TRBJ2-5, with D possibly being TRBD2 (6 bases). V lost 6 bases to trimming and J lost 4 bases, with 12 bases between them. The CDR3 loop spans 13 amino acids. CDR1 and CDR2 from the germline V gene are KGHSH and LQKENI. CDR3 sequence (DNA): TGTGCCAGCTCCGGCGCGGGGCCAGAGACCCAGTACTTC. As protein: CASSGAGPETQYF. The entire variable domain, with the rest obtained from reference TRBV18 and TRBJ2-5, is as follows: NAGVMQNPRHLVRRRGQEARLRCSPMKGHSHVYWYRQLPEEGLKFMVYLQKENIIDESGMPKERFSAEFPKEGPSILRIQQVVRGDSAAYFCASSGAGPETQYFGPGTRLLVL.

V gene TRBV5-1 combines with J gene TRBJ2-2; 12 positions agree with TRBD1. Looked up from germline, CDR1 is SGHRS and CDR2 is YFSETQ. The CDR3 length is 17 residues. V gave up 3 bases and J gave up 0 bases; unmatched junction bases: 3. The CDR3: CASSYRDRGPNTGELFF. CDR3 nucleotides: TGCGCCAGCAGCTACCGGGACAGGGGGCCGAACACCGGGGAGCTGTTTTTT.

The chain employs TRBV11-2 and TRBJ2-5; 8 nucleotides align to TRBD2. Germline V CDR1 and CDR2: SGHAT, FQNNGV. V gave up 4 bases and J gave up 5 bases; unmatched junction bases: 9. The CDR3 covers 15 residues. The CDR3 DNA is TGTGCCAGCAGCTACAGCGGGGGTGTGGGGGAGACCCAGTACTTC. This translates into CASSYSGGVGETQYF.

This rearrangement joins TRBV5-1 to TRBJ2-2; D is ambiguous. CDR3 length: 12 residues. CDR1 is SGHRS, CDR2 YFSETQ, per germline. Trimming removed 2 bases at V and 5 bases at J, with 4 bases between. The CDR3 loop reads CASSFNTGELFF. The CDR3 nucleotides read TGCGCCAGCAGCTTCAATACCGGGGAGCTGTTTTTT. Complete variable domain (other parts from reference TRBV5-1 and TRBJ2-2): KAGVTQTPRYLIKTRGQQVTLSCSPISGHRSVSWYQQTPGQGLQFLFEYFSETQRNKGNFPGRFSGRQFSNSRSEMNVSTLELGDSALYLCASSFNTGELFFGEGSRLTVL.

The chain is built from TRBV2 and TRBJ2-5, with 11 positions matching TRBD2. This CDR3 has 12 residues. V lost 10 bases, J lost 5 bases, and 3 bases stayed unmatched. Germline CDR1 reads SNHLY; CDR2 reads FYNNEI. This chain's CDR3 is CATGTSGETQYF. The CDR3 nucleotides read TGTGCCACCGGGACTAGCGGTGAGACCCAGTACTTC.

The CDR3 loop is CASSQDTITDTQYF. The DNA of the CDR3 is TGCGCCAGCAGCCAAGATACTATCACAGATACGCAGTATTTT. The rearrangement joins TRBV4-3 to TRBJ2-3; D is unresolved. Between the trimmed V and J ends, which lost 0 bases and 2 bases, there was a span of 6 bases. Germline CDR1 is LGHNA and CDR2 is YSLEER. The CDR3 has 14 amino acids.

Remarks on this clone: In the same sample, other DNA sequences code for this CDR3. The rearrangement joins TRBV30 to TRBJ2-7, with D perhaps matching TRBD1 (6 bases). CDR1 is GTSNPN and CDR2 is SVGIG in the germline V gene (reference sequence). The CDR3 extends over 14 amino acids. Between the trimmed V and J ends, which lost 3 bases and 0 bases, there was a span of 12 bases. CDR3 protein: CAWSRRGSSYEQYF. The CDR3, as DNA: TGTGCCTGGAGCCGCAGGGGAAGCTCCTACGAGCAGTACTTC.

CDR3 protein: CAWSVLYTGELFF. CDR3 DNA sequence: TGTGCCTGGAGTGTCCTATACACCGGGGAGCTGTTTTTT. V gene TRBV30 combines with J gene TRBJ2-2; D is ambiguous. Trimming took 0 bases from V and 3 from J, leaving 5 bases between them. Germline loops: CDR1 GTSNPN, CDR2 SVGIG (reference sequence). CDR3 length: 13 amino acids.

The V gene is TRBV28, the J gene TRBJ2-7; D possibly corresponds to TRBD1 (6 bases). The V end lost 2 bases, the J end lost 4 bases, and 15 bases lay between the germline ends. The germline gives CDR1 MDHEN, CDR2 SYDVKM. The CDR3 extends over 15 amino acids. The DNA of the CDR3 is TGTGCCAGCAGTTTACCTCCCGGGACATTATACGAGCAGTACTTC. Protein: CASSLPPGTLYEQYF.

The CDR3 reads CASSLSAGGTDTQYF. The CDR3 DNA sequence: TGTGCCAGCAGCCTCTCAGCGGGGGGGACAGATACGCAGTATTTT. V usage is TRBV7-2 and J usage is TRBJ2-3, with TRBD2 matching over 10 bases. With V trimmed by 5 bases and J by 3 bases, 5 bases remained unmatched. The CDR3 contains 15 residues. The V gene's germline CDR1 is SGHTA and CDR2 FQGNSA.

V usage is TRBV5-1 and J usage is TRBJ2-3; 8 bases align to TRBD2. The junction had 4 bases not matched to a gene; V was cut back by 0 bases and J by 4 bases. The CDR3 runs 15 residues. Germline V gene lookup returns CDR1 SGHRS and CDR2 YFSETQ. The CDR3: CASSLAGGPADTQYF. The CDR3 nucleotides are TGCGCCAGCAGCTTGGCGGGGGGGCCCGCAGATACGCAGTATTTT.

The chain couples TRBV5-4 to TRBJ2-3, with D maybe TRBD2 (5 bases). Deletions cut 3 bases from V and 0 bases from J, with 8 bases between. CDR1 and CDR2 (germline): SGHNT, YYREEE (reference sequence). The CDR3 has 14 residues. This CDR3 reads CASSSQRSTDTQYF. The CDR3 coding sequence is TGTGCCAGCAGCTCTCAGCGGAGCACAGATACGCAGTATTTT.

This chain links TRBV4-2 with TRBJ1-2; D might be TRBD1 (5 bases). Trimming cost V 0 bases and J 10 bases, with 15 bases left between them. Germline loops: CDR1 LGHNA, CDR2 YNFKEQ. This CDR3 comprises 14 residues. The CDR3 region has the DNA TGTGCCAGCAGCCAAGAGGTGACAGAGAGTGTCTACACCTTC. It yields the protein CASSQEVTESVYTF.

The rearrangement joins TRBV4-3 to TRBJ2-7; D is perhaps TRBD1 (5 bases). V gave up 5 bases and J gave up 3 bases, with 14 bases separating them. Germline CDR1 LGHNA, CDR2 YSLEER. The CDR3 covers 14 residues. CDR3 sequence: CASSKFQGFYEQYF. The CDR3 nucleotides read TGCGCCAGCAGCAAATTCCAGGGTTTCTACGAGCAGTACTTC.

The genes are TRBV13 and TRBJ2-3; 11 bases agree with TRBD2. CDR3 length equals 17 residues. V was pared by 4 bases and J by 0 bases, with 6 bases of the junction left unmatched. Germline-derived CDR1 and CDR2 are PRHDT and FYEKMQ (reference sequence). In nucleotides, the CDR3 is TGTGCCAGCAGCTCTGGGACTAGCGGATTCAGCACAGATACGCAGTATTTT. Amino acids: CASSSGTSGFSTDTQYF.

The chain has TRBV5-1 and TRBJ2-2, with D possibly being TRBD1 (5 bases). CDR3 size: 15 residues. Between the trimmed V and J ends, which lost 0 bases and 2 bases, there was a span of 8 bases. Germline V lookup: CDR1 SGHRS, CDR2 YFSETQ. The CDR3 DNA sequence: TGCGCCAGCAGCTTGGGGACACTAAACACCGGGGAGCTGTTTTTT. Translating it yields CASSLGTLNTGELFF. The variable domain in full, completed from reference TRBV5-1 and TRBJ2-2, reads KAGVTQTPRYLIKTRGQQVTLSCSPISGHRSVSWYQQTPGQGLQFLFEYFSETQRNKGNFPGRFSGRQFSNSRSEMNVSTLELGDSALYLCASSLGTLNTGELFFGEGSRLTVL.

Concerning this clone itself: The sample holds other DNA sequences that translate to the same CDR3. J is TRBJ2-1 and V is TRBV5-1; D might be TRBD1 (6 bases). The germline V gene encodes CDR1 SGHRS and CDR2 YFSETQ. The CDR3 is 15 residues long. Between the trimmed V and J ends, which lost 8 bases and 0 bases, there was a span of 15 bases. DNA of the CDR3: TGCGCCAGTTCCCTCCAGGGGAGCTCCTACAATGAGCAGTTCTTC. Its translation is CASSLQGSSYNEQFF.

Only one count was recorded for this clone. The CDR3 region is CASSPRLAGTPLEQYF. Written as DNA, the CDR3 is TGTGCCAGCAGCCCCCGACTAGCGGGAACTCCCCTCGAGCAGTACTTC. The chain carries TRBV5-4 and TRBJ2-7, with 11 nucleotides matching TRBD2. Unmatched junction bases numbered 12, after V lost 4 bases and J lost 6 bases. The CDR3 sequence is 16 residues long. Germline CDR1 reads SGHNT; CDR2 reads YYREEE (reference sequence). Full variable domain (outside the CDR3, taken from reference TRBV5-4 and TRBJ2-7): ETGVTQSPTHLIKTRGQQVTLRCSSQSGHNTVSWYQQALGQGPQFIFQYYREEENGRGNFPPRFSGLQFPNYSSELNVNALELDDSALYLCASSPRLAGTPLEQYFGPGTRLTVT.

DNA of the CDR3: TGTGCCAGCAGCCGAACCATTATCGGTTACAATGAGCAGTTCTTC. Protein product: CASSRTIIGYNEQFF. J is TRBJ2-1 and V is TRBV7-2; D ambiguous. The CDR3 totals 15 residues. The V gene lost 5 bases and the J gene lost 4 bases, with 15 bases spanning the gap. Germline CDR1 is SGHTA and CDR2 is FQGNSA.

As DNA, the CDR3 is TGTGCCAGCAGTCCCCAGACTAGCGGGGGTGGAAAGACCCAGTACTTC. Translation: CASSPQTSGGGKTQYF. The rearrangement uses TRBV28 and TRBJ2-5, with 12 positions matching TRBD2. Trimming removed 5 bases from V and 6 bases from J; junction bases left unmatched: 10. Germline V gene sequence: CDR1 MDHEN, CDR2 SYDVKM. This CDR3 comprises 16 residues.

The genes are TRBV9 and TRBJ2-1; a weak D match, TRBD1 (6 bases). CDR3 length: 16 residues. The V end lost 3 bases, the J end lost 7 bases, and 20 bases lay between the germline ends. Germline lookup yields CDR1 SGDLS and CDR2 YYNGEE. The CDR3 reads CASSASDRYGINEQFF. In DNA, the CDR3 is TGTGCCAGCAGCGCCAGCGACAGGTATGGGATAAATGAGCAGTTCTTC.